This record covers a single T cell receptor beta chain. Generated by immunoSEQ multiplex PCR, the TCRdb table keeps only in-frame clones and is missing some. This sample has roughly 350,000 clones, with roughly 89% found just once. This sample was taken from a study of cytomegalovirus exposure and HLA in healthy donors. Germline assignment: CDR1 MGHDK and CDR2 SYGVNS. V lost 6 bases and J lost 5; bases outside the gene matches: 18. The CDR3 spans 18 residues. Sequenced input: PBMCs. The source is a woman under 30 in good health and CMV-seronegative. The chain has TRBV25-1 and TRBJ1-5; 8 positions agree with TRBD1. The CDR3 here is CASSLRIFLGQAYQPQHF. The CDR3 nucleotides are TGTGCCAGCAGCCTTCGTATTTTTTTGGGACAGGCGTATCAGCCCCAGCATTTT.